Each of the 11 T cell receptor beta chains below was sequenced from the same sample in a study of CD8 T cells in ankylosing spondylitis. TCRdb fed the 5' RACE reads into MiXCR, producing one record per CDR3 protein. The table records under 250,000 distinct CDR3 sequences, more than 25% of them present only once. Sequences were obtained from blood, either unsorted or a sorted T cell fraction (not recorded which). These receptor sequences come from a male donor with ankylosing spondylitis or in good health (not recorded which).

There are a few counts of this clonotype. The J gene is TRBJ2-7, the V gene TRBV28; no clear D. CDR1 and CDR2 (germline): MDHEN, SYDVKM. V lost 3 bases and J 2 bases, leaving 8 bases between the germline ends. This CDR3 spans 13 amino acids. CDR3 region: CASSFLQTYEQYF. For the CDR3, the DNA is TGTGCCAGCAGTTTCTTACAAACCTACGAGCAGTACTTC.

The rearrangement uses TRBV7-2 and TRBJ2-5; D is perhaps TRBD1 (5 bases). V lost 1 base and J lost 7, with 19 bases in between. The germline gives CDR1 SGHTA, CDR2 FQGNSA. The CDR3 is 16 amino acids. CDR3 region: CASSLESSGLFGTQYF. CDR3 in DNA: TGTGCCAGCAGCTTAGAATCGTCAGGGTTATTTGGGACCCAGTACTTC.

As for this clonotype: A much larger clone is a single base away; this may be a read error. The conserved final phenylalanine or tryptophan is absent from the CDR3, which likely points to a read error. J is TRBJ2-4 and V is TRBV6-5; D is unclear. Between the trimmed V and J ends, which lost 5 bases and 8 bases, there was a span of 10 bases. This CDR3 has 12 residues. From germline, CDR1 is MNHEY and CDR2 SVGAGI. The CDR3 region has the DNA TGTGCCAGCAGTCCGGGTTCAGACATTCAGTACTAC. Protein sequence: CASSPGSDIQYY.

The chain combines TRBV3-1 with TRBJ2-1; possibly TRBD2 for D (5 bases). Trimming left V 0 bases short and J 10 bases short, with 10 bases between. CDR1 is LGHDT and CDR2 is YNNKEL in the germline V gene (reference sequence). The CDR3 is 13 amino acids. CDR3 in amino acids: CASSQDLQREQFF. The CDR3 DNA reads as TGTGCCAGCAGCCAAGATTTGCAGCGGGAGCAGTTCTTC.

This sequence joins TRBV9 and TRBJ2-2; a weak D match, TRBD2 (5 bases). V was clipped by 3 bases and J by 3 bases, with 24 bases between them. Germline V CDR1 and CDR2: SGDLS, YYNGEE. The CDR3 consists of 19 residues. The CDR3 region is CASSASLGRVVPDTGELFF. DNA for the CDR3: TGTGCCAGCAGCGCTAGCCTGGGAAGAGTAGTTCCCGACACCGGGGAGCTGTTTTTT.

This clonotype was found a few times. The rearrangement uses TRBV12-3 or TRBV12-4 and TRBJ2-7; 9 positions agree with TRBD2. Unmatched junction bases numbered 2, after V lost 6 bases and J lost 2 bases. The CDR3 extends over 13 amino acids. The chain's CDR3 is CASRIAGAYEQYF. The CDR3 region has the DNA TGTGCCAGCAGGATAGCGGGAGCCTACGAGCAGTACTTC.

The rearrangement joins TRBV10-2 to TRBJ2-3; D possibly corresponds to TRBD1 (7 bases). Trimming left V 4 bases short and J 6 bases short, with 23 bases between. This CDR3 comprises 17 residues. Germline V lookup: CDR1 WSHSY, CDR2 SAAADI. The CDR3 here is CASSGLERQGGRDTQYF. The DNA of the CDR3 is TGCGCCAGCAGTGGGCTGGAACGTCAGGGGGGCAGGGATACGCAGTATTTT.

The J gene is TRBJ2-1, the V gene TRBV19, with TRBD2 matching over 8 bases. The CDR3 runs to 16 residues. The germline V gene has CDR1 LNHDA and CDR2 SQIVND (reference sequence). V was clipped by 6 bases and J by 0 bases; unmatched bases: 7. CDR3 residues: CASRRLATSSYNEQFF. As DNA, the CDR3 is TGTGCCAGTAGGAGACTAGCGACAAGCTCCTACAATGAGCAGTTCTTC.

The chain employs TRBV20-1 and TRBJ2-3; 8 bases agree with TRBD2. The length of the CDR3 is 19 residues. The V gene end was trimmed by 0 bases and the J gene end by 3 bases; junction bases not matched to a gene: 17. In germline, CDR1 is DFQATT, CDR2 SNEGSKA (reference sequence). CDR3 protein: CSARDHGRWSGRNTDTQYF. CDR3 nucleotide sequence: TGCAGTGCTAGAGATCACGGTCGGTGGAGCGGGAGAAATACAGATACGCAGTATTTT.

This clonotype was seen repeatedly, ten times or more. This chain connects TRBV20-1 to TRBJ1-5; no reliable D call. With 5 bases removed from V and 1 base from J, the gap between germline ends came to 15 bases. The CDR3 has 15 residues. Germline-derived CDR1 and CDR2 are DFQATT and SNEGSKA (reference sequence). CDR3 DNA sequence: TGCAGTGCTCCTAAGGCGGGTGCCAGCAATCAGCCCCAGCATTTT. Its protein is CSAPKAGASNQPQHF.

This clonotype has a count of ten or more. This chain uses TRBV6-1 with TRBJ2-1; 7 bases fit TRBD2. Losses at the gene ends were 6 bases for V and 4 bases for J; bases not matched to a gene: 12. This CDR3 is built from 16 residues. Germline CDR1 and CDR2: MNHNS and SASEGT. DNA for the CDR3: TGTGCCAGCAGACCGTCACTAGCGCTCCAATACAATGAGCAGTTCTTC. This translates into CASRPSLALQYNEQFF.